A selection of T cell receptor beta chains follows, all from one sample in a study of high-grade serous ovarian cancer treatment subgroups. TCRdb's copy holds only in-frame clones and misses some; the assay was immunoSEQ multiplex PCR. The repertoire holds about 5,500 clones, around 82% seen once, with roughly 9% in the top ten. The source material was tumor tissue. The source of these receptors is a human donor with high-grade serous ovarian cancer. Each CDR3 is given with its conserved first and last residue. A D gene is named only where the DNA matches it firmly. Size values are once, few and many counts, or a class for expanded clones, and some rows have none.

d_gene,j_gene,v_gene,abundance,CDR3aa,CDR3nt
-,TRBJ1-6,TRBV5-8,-,CASSLDRSSYNSPLHF,TGTGCCAGCAGCTTAGACAGGAGCTCCTATAATTCACCCCTCCACTTT
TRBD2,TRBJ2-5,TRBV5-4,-,CASSGLAGDRQYF,TGTGCCAGCAGCGGACTAGCGGGGGACCGGCAGTACTTC
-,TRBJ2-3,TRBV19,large,CASAGIGGSADTQYF,TGTGCCAGCGCCGGGATAGGGGGAAGCGCAGATACGCAGTATTTT
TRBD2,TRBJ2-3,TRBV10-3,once,CAISLAGVTDTQYF,TGTGCCATCAGCCTAGCGGGGGTCACAGATACGCAGTATTTT
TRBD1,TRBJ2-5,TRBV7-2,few,CASSATGQGAYVETQYF,TGTGCCAGCAGCGCAACCGGACAGGGGGCCTATGTAGAGACCCAGTACTTC
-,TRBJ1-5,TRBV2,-,CASSPTGQIISNQPQHF,TGTGCCAGCAGCCCCACTGGACAGATCATTAGCAATCAGCCCCAGCATTTT
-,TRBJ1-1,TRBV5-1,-,CASSLIRDINTEAFF,TGCGCCAGCAGCTTGATCCGGGACATCAACACTGAAGCTTTCTTT
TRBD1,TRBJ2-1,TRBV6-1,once,CASSPRQGRNEQFF,TGTGCCAGCAGTCCTAGACAGGGTAGAAATGAGCAGTTCTTC
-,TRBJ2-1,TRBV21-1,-,CASSKARGAINNEQFF,TGTGCCAGCAGCAAAGCGCGGGGGGCAATCAACAATGAGCAGTTCTTC
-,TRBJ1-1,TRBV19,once,CASSISRDLEAFF,TGTGCCAGTAGTATAAGTAGGGACCTCGAAGCTTTCTTT
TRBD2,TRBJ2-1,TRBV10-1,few,CASSGVAPGKPTSGGYNEQFF,TGCGCCAGCAGTGGTGTAGCCCCTGGGAAACCCACCAGCGGGGGCTACAATGAGCAGTTCTTC
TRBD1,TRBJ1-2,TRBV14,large,CASSPDRGLGGYTF,TGTGCCAGCAGCCCCGACAGGGGGCTTGGGGGCTACACCTTC
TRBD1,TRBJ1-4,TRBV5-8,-,CASSSPGTGGAEKLFF,TGTGCCAGCAGCTCCCCCGGGACAGGGGGGGCGGAAAAACTGTTTTTT
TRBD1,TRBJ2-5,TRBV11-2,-,CASSSGSRGLLEETQYF,TGTGCCAGCAGCTCGGGTTCGAGGGGGCTTTTGGAAGAGACCCAGTACTTC
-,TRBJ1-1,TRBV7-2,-,CASSISQGAEAFF,TGTGCCAGCAGCATTTCACAGGGTGCTGAAGCTTTCTTT
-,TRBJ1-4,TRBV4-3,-,CASSQGQVLNEKLFF,TGCGCCAGCAGCCAAGGGCAGGTCCTTAATGAAAAACTGTTTTTT
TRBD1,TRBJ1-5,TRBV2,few,CASSDDRGRPQHF,TGTGCCAGCAGCGACGACAGGGGGCGGCCCCAGCATTTT
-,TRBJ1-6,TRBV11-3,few,CASSLQGGSPLHF,TGTGCCAGCAGCTTGCAGGGAGGTTCACCCCTCCACTTT
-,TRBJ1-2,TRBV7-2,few,CASSFGGGSNYGYTF,TGTGCCAGCAGCTTTGGGGGGGGGTCTAACTATGGCTACACCTTC
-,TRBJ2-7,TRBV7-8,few,CASSLSTQGGEQYF,TGTGCCAGCAGCTTAAGTACCCAGGGAGGCGAGCAGTACTTC
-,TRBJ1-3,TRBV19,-,CASSLGGDDSGNTIYF,TGTGCCAGTAGTTTGGGCGGGGACGATTCTGGAAACACCATATATTTT
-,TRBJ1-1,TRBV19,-,CASSISRDRPGAEAFF,TGTGCCAGTAGTATATCTAGGGACCGCCCAGGTGCTGAAGCTTTCTTT
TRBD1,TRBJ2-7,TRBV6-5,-,CASSPHRDRDNGQYF,TGTGCCAGCAGTCCACACCGGGACAGGGACAACGGGCAGTACTTC
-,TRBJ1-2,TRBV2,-,CASRGTNQDYGYTF,TGTGCCAGCAGGGGCACAAACCAAGACTATGGCTACACCTTC
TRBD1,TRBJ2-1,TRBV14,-,CASSTLGQGRNEQFF,TGTGCCAGCAGCACGTTAGGACAGGGACGCAATGAGCAGTTCTTC
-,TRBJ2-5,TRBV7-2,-,CASSLEVGGWETQYF,TGTGCCAGCAGCTTAGAGGTTGGAGGTTGGGAGACCCAGTACTTC
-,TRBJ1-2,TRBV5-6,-,CASSLSAIKRFGYTF,TGTGCCAGCAGCTTGTCTGCCATCAAGAGGTTTGGCTACACCTTC
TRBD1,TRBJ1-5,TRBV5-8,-,CASAPLDRGHQPQHF,TGTGCCAGCGCCCCTCTGGACAGGGGGCATCAGCCCCAGCATTTT
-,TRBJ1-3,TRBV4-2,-,CASSHGDEGSLDTIYF,TGTGCCAGCAGCCATGGGGACGAAGGAAGTTTGGACACCATATATTTT
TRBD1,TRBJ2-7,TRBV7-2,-,CASSPVGQGFDEQYF,TGTGCCAGCAGCCCAGTGGGACAGGGTTTCGACGAGCAGTACTTC
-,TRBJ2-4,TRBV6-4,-,CASSESQGNKNIQYF,TGTGCCAGCAGTGAATCACAGGGTAACAAAAACATTCAGTACTTC
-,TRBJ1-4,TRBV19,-,CASSITEKLFF,TGTGCCAGTAGTATAACTGAAAAACTGTTTTTT
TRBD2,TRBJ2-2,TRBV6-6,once,CASWRGYTGELFF,TGTGCCAGCTGGCGGGGGTACACCGGGGAGCTGTTTTTT
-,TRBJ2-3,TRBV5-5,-,CASSLGVMGFSDTQYF,TGTGCCAGCAGCTTGGGAGTGATGGGGTTCTCAGATACGCAGTATTTT
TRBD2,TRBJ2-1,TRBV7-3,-,CASSFGVSGGAPEQFF,TGTGCCAGCAGCTTTGGAGTCAGCGGGGGGGCGCCTGAGCAGTTCTTC
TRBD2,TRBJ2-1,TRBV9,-,CASSQSLAGNNEQFF,TGTGCCAGCAGCCAGTCACTAGCGGGAAACAATGAGCAGTTCTTC
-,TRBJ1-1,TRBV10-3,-,CAISNVGAGTEAFF,TGTGCCATCAGTAACGTAGGGGCGGGCACTGAAGCTTTCTTT
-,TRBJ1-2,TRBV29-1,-,CSAEGPGGRGYTF,TGCAGCGCCGAGGGCCCGGGGGGAAGAGGCTACACCTTC
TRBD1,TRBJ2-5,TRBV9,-,CASSGGQGAGETQYF,TGTGCCAGCAGCGGGGGACAGGGGGCAGGGGAGACCCAGTACTTC
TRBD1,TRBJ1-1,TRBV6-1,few,CASRSGTGYSAEAFF,TGTGCCAGCAGATCCGGGACAGGCTATAGCGCTGAAGCTTTCTTT
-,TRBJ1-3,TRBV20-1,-,CSALYGNTIYF,TGCAGTGCTCTTTATGGAAACACCATATATTTT
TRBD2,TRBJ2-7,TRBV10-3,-,CAISEPSGGLNEQYF,TGTGCCATCAGTGAACCTAGCGGGGGCCTTAACGAGCAGTACTTC